The 5 T cell receptor beta chains reported below all come from one sample, sequenced in a study of OX40 agonist ivuxolimab in advanced cancers. Measured with immunoSEQ multiplex PCR; TCRdb has only the in-frame clones, and not every one. The sample has around 80,000 clones; around 82% are singletons. The sample consisted of CD4+ or CD8+ T cells sorted from blood, taken in a trial of the OX40 agonist ivuxolimab. The receptors were sampled from an adult with an advanced solid tumor such as melanoma, head and neck, liver or kidney cancer.

V is TRBV12-5 and J is TRBJ2-3, with 12 positions matching TRBD2. Losses at the gene ends were 1 base for V and 5 bases for J; bases not matched to a gene: 10. Germline V gene data show CDR1 as LGHNT and CDR2 as FRNRAP. This CDR3 region has 18 residues. The CDR3 DNA is TGTGCTAGTGGTTTGGCCACGACTAGCGGGAGTCCTGGAGATACGCAGTATTTT. This sequence encodes CASGLATTSGSPGDTQYF. The full variable domain, completed using reference TRBV12-5 and TRBJ2-3, is DARVTQTPRHKVTEMGQEVTMRCQPILGHNTVFWYRQTMMQGLELLAYFRNRAPLDDSGMPKDRFSAEMPDATLATLKIQPSEPRDSAVYFCASGLATTSGSPGDTQYFGPGTRLTVL.

The CDR3 loop is CASSPLKETQYF. DNA of the CDR3: TGTGCCAGCTCACCACTAAAAGAGACCCAGTACTTC. The V and J genes are TRBV18 and TRBJ2-5; D uncertain. There are 12 residues in the CDR3. CDR1 and CDR2 (germline): KGHSH, LQKENI. Trimming left V 1 base short and J 3 bases short, with 3 bases between.

The chain combines TRBV4-2 with TRBJ2-7; TRBD1 matches 10 bases. Per germline, CDR1 LGHNA and CDR2 YNFKEQ. The CDR3 has 15 residues. V shed 5 bases and J 4 bases; nucleotides not matched to a gene: 8. The CDR3 DNA reads TGTGCCAGCAGCGCGACAGGGGGCGGCGATTACGAGCAGTACTTC. Its translation: CASSATGGGDYEQYF.

V is TRBV5-1 and J is TRBJ2-3; the D is unclear. The CDR3 has 15 residues. V lost 3 bases to trimming and J lost 0 bases, with 11 bases between them. Germline V gene sequence: CDR1 SGHRS, CDR2 YFSETQ. The CDR3 reads CASSSGLFSTDTQYF. The CDR3 nucleotides are TGCGCCAGCAGCTCAGGTCTTTTTAGCACAGATACGCAGTATTTT.

To note about this clone: Other DNA sequences from this sample encode an identical CDR3 as well. The chain employs TRBV5-1 and TRBJ2-3; D tentatively reads TRBD1 or TRBD2 (7 bases each). Germline CDR1 SGHRS, CDR2 YFSETQ. The CDR3 is made up of 15 amino acids. The ends were cut back, 0 bases at V and 6 bases at J, with 14 bases in the middle. The CDR3 bases are TGCGCCAGCAGCTTGGCTGGCCAGGGGGGGGATACGCAGTATTTT. Its translation is CASSLAGQGGDTQYF. The full variable domain, completed using reference TRBV5-1 and TRBJ2-3, is KAGVTQTPRYLIKTRGQQVTLSCSPISGHRSVSWYQQTPGQGLQFLFEYFSETQRNKGNFPGRFSGRQFSNSRSEMNVSTLELGDSALYLCASSLAGQGGDTQYFGPGTRLTVL.